This T cell receptor beta chain was identified during a study of blood T cell repertoires in COVID-19 (dated by TCRdb to 2018 to 2021). A note on the overall study: Samples from collaborators originated in the United States, Italy and Spain and spanned both the acute and convalescent phases of COVID-19. The prospective study material was composed of cDNA or gDNA derived from T cells, B-cell-depleted T cells, or PBMCs. Subjects who had been exposed to COVID-19, were actively infected with it, or had recovered from it provided the deeply sampled blood TCRbeta repertoires that made up the dataset. The repertoires were released in a freely available public database meant as a resource for research on the immune response to SARS-CoV-2. Samples were obtained from the ongoing ImmuneRACE study (first 160 participants) and from 1,254 subjects provided by 6 global collaborators. The sample metadata nearly always contained a de-identified subject ID, COVID-19 status, age in years and sex. Where HLA class I and class II types were available, the types were taken from metadata supplied by the sample provider, not from assay-based typing. What the research found in general, with its limitations: The amount of clinical and demographic metadata varied by source and participant and was provided uncurated.

To note about this clone: Its antigen is unknown. Base qualities are not provided; no much larger clone lies one nucleotide away.

The immunoSEQ Assay, a bias-controlled multiplex PCR, was used to amplify TCRbeta CDR3 regions from genomic DNA. The source study handled its data this way. Nucleated cell counts per sample were estimated from amplification of reference gene primers within the assay. To quantify the absolute abundance of each unique TCRbeta CDR3 rearrangement, sequence reads were collapsed and filtered. For each sample, productive Simpson clonality was calculated by taking the square root of Simpson's diversity index across productive rearrangements. The table was pulled from immuneACCESS by TCRdb, which kept in-frame rearrangements only. Such tables lose some clones; where checked, under half of the loss comes from unresolved V genes, and the rest has no known cause. For V, J and clone size, that table is used; D and trimming come from the DNA. The sample table lists a few hundred thousand clones, approximately 91% of them with a count of one. About 1.5% of the sample is held by the ten biggest clonotypes.

In the prospective study, participants were roughly 18 to 100 years old, resided in about 25 geographic areas of the United States, and were enrolled through a virtual design. In the prospective study, participants were assigned to cohorts based on the clinical history participants reported in a screening survey and a study questionnaire. Exposed participants were defined as having been in contact with someone with a PCR-confirmed or clinician-diagnosed COVID-19 case within 2 weeks of study entry. Mobile phlebotomists in the prospective study collected whole blood, serum and a nasopharyngeal or oropharyngeal swab from every participant. Additional blood draws and questionnaires over an approximately two-month period could optionally be provided by prospective study participants. Blood samples from the prospective study were shipped frozen or at room temperature prior to DNA extraction. The CDR3, from cysteine to phenylalanine, totals 15 residues. The DNA shown is the 45-base CDR3, in frame from base 1. Per the germline V gene (reference sequence), LNHDA is the CDR1 and SQIVND is the CDR2. The germline V end is reduced by 3 bases and the J end by 5 bases; junction bases left unmatched: 10.

The TCR comes from a young woman who had been exposed to COVID-19. The receptor chain draws on TRBV19 and TRBJ2-7; 7 of the junction bases match TRBD1. Input material: PBMCs or T cells enriched from blood (not recorded which). The DNA sequence is given as TGTGCCAGTAGTATGAGACAGGGCGTTTGGGACGAGCAGTACTTC. Its protein is CASSMRQGVWDEQYF.